Listed below are T cell receptor beta chains from one sample, sequenced in a study of T cells in Graves' hyperthyroidism and ophthalmopathy. TCRdb called the multiplex PCR reads again in MiXCR, with one record for every CDR3 protein. Of approximately 870,000 distinct CDR3 sequences in the sample, around 38% are singletons; the top ten hold about 9%. Material: blood. Source of these receptors: a man between 18 and 29 years old with Graves' hyperthyroidism. The CDR3 runs from the conserved cysteine through the conserved F or W. A D gene is named only where the DNA matches it firmly. Rows give clone size only sometimes, using once, few, many, or a class for an expanded clone.

cdr3_aa cdr3_nt j_call d_call v_call clone_size
CATSDPRQGLDEQYF TGTGCCACCAGTGACCCCCGACAGGGGCTGGACGAGCAGTACTTC TRBJ2-7 TRBD1 TRBV24-1 -
CASSLEGQGANEQYF TGTGCCAGCAGCTTAGAGGGACAGGGGGCTAACGAGCAGTACTTC TRBJ2-7 TRBD1 TRBV7-2 few
CASSHQKAAGNTEAFF TGCGCCAGCAGCCATCAGAAGGCGGCAGGGAACACTGAAGCTTTCTTT TRBJ1-1 - TRBV5-1 -
CASRAIGTAPSGEQYF TGTGCCAGCAGGGCCATTGGGACCGCGCCTTCGGGAGAGCAGTACTTC TRBJ2-7 - TRBV6-5 -
CASSSFKNTEAFF TGTGCCAGCAGCTCTTTCAAGAACACTGAAGCTTTCTTT TRBJ1-1 - TRBV7-6 many
CASRGTGRLHMASGANVLTF TGTGCCAGTCGAGGGACAGGGAGGCTGCACATGGCCTCTGGGGCCAACGTCCTGACTTTC TRBJ2-6 TRBD1 TRBV19 many
CSADLTGGSVTQYF TGCAGCGCCGACTTGACAGGGGGTAGTGTGACCCAGTACTTC TRBJ2-5 TRBD1 TRBV29-1 -
CASDRPQNTEAFF TGTGCTAGTGACCGACCACAGAACACTGAAGCTTTCTTT TRBJ1-1 - TRBV12-5 few
CASSLGRGVGTEAFF TGTGCCAGCAGCTTAGGCCGAGGGGTGGGAACTGAAGCTTTCTTT TRBJ1-1 - TRBV13 many
CASSFGGVDGYTF TGTGCCAGCAGCTTTGGGGGTGTCGATGGCTACACCTTC TRBJ1-2 - TRBV7-6 many
CASSSGLATYEQYF TGTGCCAGCAGCTCAGGACTAGCTACCTACGAGCAGTACTTC TRBJ2-7 TRBD2 TRBV7-6 many
CASSPPAQENYEQYF TGTGCCAGTAGTCCCCCCGCACAGGAAAACTACGAGCAGTACTTC TRBJ2-7 - TRBV19 -
CASSPQGAMSNQPQHF TGTGCCAGCAGCCCCCAGGGGGCAATGAGCAATCAGCCCCAGCATTTT TRBJ1-5 TRBD1 TRBV7-8 many
CASSVGRGRLQETQYF TGTGCCAGCAGCGTAGGTCGGGGAAGGCTCCAAGAGACCCAGTACTTC TRBJ2-5 - TRBV9 -
CSARAYSGVGTEAFF TGCAGTGCTAGAGCCTACTCAGGGGTGGGCACTGAAGCTTTCTTT TRBJ1-1 - TRBV20-1 -
CASSLVQPSGNTIYF TGTGCCAGCAGCTTAGTACAGCCCTCTGGAAACACCATATATTTT TRBJ1-3 - TRBV7-2 few
CASSQAGQGYGYTF TGTGCCAGCAGCCAAGCTGGACAGGGCTATGGCTACACCTTC TRBJ1-2 TRBD1 TRBV14 few
CATSRDGEGNTGELFF TGTGCCACCAGCAGAGATGGTGAGGGTAACACCGGGGAGCTGTTTTTT TRBJ2-2 - TRBV15 many